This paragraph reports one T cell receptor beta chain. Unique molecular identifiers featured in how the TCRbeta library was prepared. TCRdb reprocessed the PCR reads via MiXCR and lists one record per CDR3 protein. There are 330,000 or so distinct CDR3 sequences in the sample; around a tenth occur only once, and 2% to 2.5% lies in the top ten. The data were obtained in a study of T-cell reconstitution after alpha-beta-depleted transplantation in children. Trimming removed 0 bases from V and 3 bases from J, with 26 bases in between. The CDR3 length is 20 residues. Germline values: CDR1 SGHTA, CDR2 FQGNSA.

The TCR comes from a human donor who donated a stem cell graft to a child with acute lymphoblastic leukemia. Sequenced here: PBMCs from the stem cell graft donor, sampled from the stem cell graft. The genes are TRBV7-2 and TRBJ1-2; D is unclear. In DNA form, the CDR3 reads TGTGCCAGCAGCTTAGCACGTGTGTCGGCAGGCTCCCTAGTAGACTATGGCTACACCTTC. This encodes CASSLARVSAGSLVDYGYTF. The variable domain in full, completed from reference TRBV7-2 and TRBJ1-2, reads GAGVSQSPSNKVTEKGKDVELRCDPISGHTALYWYRQSLGQGLEFLIYFQGNSAPDKSGLPSDRFSAERTGGSVSTLTIQRTQQEDSAVYLCASSLARVSAGSLVDYGYTFGSGTRLTVV.